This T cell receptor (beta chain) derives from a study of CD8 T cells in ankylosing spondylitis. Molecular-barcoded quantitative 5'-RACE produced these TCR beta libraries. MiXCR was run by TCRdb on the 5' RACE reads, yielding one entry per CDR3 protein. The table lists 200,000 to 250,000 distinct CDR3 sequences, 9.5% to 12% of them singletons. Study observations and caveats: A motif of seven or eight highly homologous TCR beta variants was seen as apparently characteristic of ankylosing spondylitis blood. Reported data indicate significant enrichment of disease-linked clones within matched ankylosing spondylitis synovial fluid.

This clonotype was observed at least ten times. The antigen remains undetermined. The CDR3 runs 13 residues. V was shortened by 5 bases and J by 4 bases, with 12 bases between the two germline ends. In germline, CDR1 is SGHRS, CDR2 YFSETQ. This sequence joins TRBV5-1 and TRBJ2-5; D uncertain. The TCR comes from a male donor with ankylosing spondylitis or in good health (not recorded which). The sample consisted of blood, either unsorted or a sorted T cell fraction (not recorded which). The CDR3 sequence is CASRTSSGETQYF. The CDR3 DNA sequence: TGCGCCAGCAGGACTTCCTCAGGAGAGACCCAGTACTTC.